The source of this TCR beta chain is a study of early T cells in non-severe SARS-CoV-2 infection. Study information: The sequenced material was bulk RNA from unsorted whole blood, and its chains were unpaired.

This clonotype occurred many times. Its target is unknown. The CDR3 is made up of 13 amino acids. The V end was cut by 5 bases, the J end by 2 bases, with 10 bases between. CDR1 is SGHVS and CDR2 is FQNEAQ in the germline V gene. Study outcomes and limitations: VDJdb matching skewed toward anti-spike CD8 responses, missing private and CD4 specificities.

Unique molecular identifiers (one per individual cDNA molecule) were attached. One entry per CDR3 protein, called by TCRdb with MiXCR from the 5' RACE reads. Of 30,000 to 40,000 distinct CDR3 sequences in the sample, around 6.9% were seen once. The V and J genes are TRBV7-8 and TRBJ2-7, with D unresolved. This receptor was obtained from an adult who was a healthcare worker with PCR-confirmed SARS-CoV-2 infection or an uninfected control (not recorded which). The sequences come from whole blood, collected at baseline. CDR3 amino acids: CASSPTMPYEQYV. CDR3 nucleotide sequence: TGTGCCAGCAGCCCGACGATGCCCTACGAGCAGTACGTC.